This T cell receptor (beta chain) was documented in a study of technical replicates of blood from four donors. The CDR3 covers 15 residues. In germline, CDR1 is GTSNPN, CDR2 SVGIG (reference sequence). The V and J ends lost 1 base and 2 bases, in that order; junction bases with no gene match: 5. Profiling relied on immunoSEQ multiplex PCR, and the TCRdb table lists in-frame clones only, not all of them. In the table there are 55,000 to 80,000 clones, 93% of which are singletons. Sequencing was performed on T cells isolated from PBMCs. This clonotype originated in a human donor in good health. V gene TRBV30 combines with J gene TRBJ2-4; 7 bases are a match to TRBD1. This chain's CDR3 is CAWSAGTATKNIQYF. Written as DNA, the CDR3 is TGTGCCTGGAGTGCAGGGACAGCGACCAAAAACATTCAGTACTTC.